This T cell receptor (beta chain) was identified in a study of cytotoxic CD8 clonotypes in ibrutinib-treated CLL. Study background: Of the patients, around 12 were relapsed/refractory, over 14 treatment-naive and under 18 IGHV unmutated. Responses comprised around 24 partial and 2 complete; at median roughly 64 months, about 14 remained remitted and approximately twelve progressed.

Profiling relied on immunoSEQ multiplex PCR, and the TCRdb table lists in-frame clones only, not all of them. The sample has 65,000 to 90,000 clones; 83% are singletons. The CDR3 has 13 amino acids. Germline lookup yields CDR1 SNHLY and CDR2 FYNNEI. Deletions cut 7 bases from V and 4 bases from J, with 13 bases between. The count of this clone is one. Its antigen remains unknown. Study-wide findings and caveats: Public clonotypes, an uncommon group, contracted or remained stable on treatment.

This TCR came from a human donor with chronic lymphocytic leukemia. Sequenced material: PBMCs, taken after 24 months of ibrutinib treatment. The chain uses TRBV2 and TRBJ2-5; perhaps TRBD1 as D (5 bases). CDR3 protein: CASTLRVRETQYF. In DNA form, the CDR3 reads TGTGCCAGCACTCTCAGGGTGAGAGAGACCCAGTACTTC.